The clone carrying this TCR beta chain was recorded a few times. Its antigen is unknown. With 2 bases clipped from V and 3 bases from J, the junction kept 6 bases outside the gene matches. Germline values: CDR1 SGHVS, CDR2 FQNEAQ. This CDR3 region has 16 residues. A second PCR of 7 to 11 cycles used a sample-barcoded 5' primer and a J-beta primer mix. A template-switch adaptor with 12 random nucleotides tagged each cDNA molecule. TCRdb ran MiXCR on the 5' RACE reads and lists one entry per CDR3 protein. The sample has 1.5 million or so distinct CDR3 sequences; 40% to 45% are singletons. The sample belongs to a study of blood T cells in healthy people across ages. Study conclusions and caveats: Roughly linear declines in TCR beta diversity per million T cells occurred with age. The study regarded diversity estimates from one million T cells as underestimates.

The TCR was taken from a woman between 18 and 29 years old in good health. Sequencing was performed on blood. The chain couples TRBV7-8 to TRBJ2-1, with 8 bases identical to TRBD2. The CDR3 bases are TGTGCCAGCAGCTTATCCCGACTAGCGAACTACAATGAGCAGTTCTTC. It translates to CASSLSRLANYNEQFF. The entire variable domain, with the rest obtained from reference TRBV7-8 and TRBJ2-1, is as follows: GAGVSQSPRYKVAKRGQDVALRCDPISGHVSLFWYQQALGQGPEFLTYFQNEAQLDKSGLPSDRFFAERPEGSVSTLKIQRTQQEDSAVYLCASSLSRLANYNEQFFGPGTRLTVL.